This T cell receptor (beta chain) is drawn from a study of regulatory T cells in long-lasting Graves disease. CDR3 regions were amplified by Arm-PCR using iRepertoire HTBI primers to build TCR beta libraries. Each CDR3 protein is one row after TCRdb ran MiXCR on the multiplex PCR reads. This repertoire shows some 370,000 distinct CDR3 sequences, about 11% found once; its top ten account for 18%. Regarding time point: newly diagnosed GD, antithyroid drugs for less than 3 months. Isolated PBMC RNA provided the starting material for the TCR library. Study-wide points: Graves' patients with persistent disease showed TCR diversity lower than patients newly diagnosed.

Germline V gene data show CDR1 as MNHNS and CDR2 as SASEGT. The germline V and J ends were trimmed by 6 bases and 6 bases, with 23 bases remaining between them. The CDR3 has 16 residues. This clonotype was seen many times. Its antigen is undetermined. These data were also reused for a study on T cells in Graves' hyperthyroidism and ophthalmopathy.

This TCR came from a woman younger than 30 with Graves disease. Here the sequenced sample was peripheral blood mononuclear cells (PBMCs), taken at new diagnosis, from a patient treated with antithyroid drugs. This chain connects TRBV6-1 to TRBJ1-1; D may be TRBD1 (6 bases). The CDR3 bases are TGTGCCAGCAGACGAACTTCGACAGGTGTGACGCCTGAAGCTTTCTTT. It yields the protein CASRRTSTGVTPEAFF.